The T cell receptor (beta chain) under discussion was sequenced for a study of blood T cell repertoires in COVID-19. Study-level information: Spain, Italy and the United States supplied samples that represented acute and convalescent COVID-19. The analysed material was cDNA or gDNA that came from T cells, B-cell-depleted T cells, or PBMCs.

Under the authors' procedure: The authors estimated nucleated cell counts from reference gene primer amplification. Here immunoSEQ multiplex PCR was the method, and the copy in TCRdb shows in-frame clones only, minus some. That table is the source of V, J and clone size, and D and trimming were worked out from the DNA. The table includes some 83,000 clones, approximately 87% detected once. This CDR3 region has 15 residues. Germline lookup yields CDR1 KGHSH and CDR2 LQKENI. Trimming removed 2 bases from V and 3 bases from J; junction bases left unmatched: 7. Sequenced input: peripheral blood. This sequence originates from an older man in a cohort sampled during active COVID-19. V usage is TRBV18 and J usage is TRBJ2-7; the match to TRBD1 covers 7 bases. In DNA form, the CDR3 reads TGTGCCAGCTCACCAAAAGGGACAGCTAACTACGAGCAGTACTTC. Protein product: CASSPKGTANYEQYF.